Below, 26 T cell receptor beta chains from the same sample are listed, as sequenced in a study of T cell changes during pregnancy in multiple sclerosis. The table came from immunoSEQ multiplex PCR; TCRdb's copy has only in-frame clones and leaves some out. The table lists about 67,000 clones, approximately 93% of them singletons. The sequenced sample was peripheral blood, obtained in the second trimester of pregnancy. The receptors originated from a female donor with multiple sclerosis, enrolled in a pregnancy study.

The V gene is TRBV30, the J gene TRBJ2-6, with a possible D match to TRBD1 (6 bases). This CDR3 region has 13 residues. Per the germline V gene, CDR1 is GTSNPN and CDR2 is SVGIG (reference sequence). With 8 bases removed from V and 2 bases from J, the gap between germline ends came to 10 bases. The CDR3 DNA is TGTGCCGGCAGGGGTACTGGGGCCAACGTCCTGACTTTC. Encoded protein: CAGRGTGANVLTF.

This clone was recorded once. The V and J genes are TRBV6-5 and TRBJ2-7, with TRBD1 matching over 8 bases. This CDR3 spans 16 amino acids. Trimming took 2 bases from V and 5 from J; bases not matched to a gene: 11. Germline loops: CDR1 MNHEY, CDR2 SVGAGI. DNA for the CDR3: TGTGCCAGCAGTTACAATGCAGGACAGGGTCGCGACGAGCAGTACTTC. The encoded protein is CASSYNAGQGRDEQYF.

The chain joins TRBV12-5 to TRBJ2-5, with 10 bases matching TRBD1. The germline gives CDR1 LGHNT, CDR2 FRNRAP. CDR3 length: 16 amino acids. V lost 4 bases to trimming and J lost 2 bases; unmatched junction nucleotides: 7. CDR3 region: CASGSGGQGGQETQYF. As DNA, the CDR3 is TGTGCTAGTGGTTCTGGAGGACAGGGGGGGCAAGAGACCCAGTACTTC.

This clone was counted once. The J gene is TRBJ2-7, the V gene TRBV27; 10 bases fit TRBD1. V shed 5 bases, J shed 4 bases, and the junction held 5 bases outside the gene matches. Germline V gene lookup returns CDR1 MNHEY and CDR2 SMNVEV (reference sequence). This CDR3 has 14 residues. The CDR3 bases are TGTGCCAGCAGTCCGACAGGGGGCCATTACGAGCAGTACTTC. Its protein product is CASSPTGGHYEQYF.

V is TRBV30 and J is TRBJ2-1; D is unclear. The length of the CDR3 is 11 residues. Germline lookup yields CDR1 GTSNPN and CDR2 SVGIG (reference sequence). Trimming cost V 0 bases and J 8 bases, with 5 bases left between them. The CDR3 region is CAWSVQYEQFF. CDR3 coding DNA: TGTGCCTGGAGTGTACAGTATGAGCAGTTCTTC.

The sample holds one count of this clone. The CDR3 protein is CASSRTKVQGLGYEQYF. The CDR3 nucleotides are TGCGCCAGCAGTCGAACAAAAGTGCAGGGGCTAGGTTACGAGCAGTACTTC. This chain connects TRBV23-1 to TRBJ2-7, with TRBD1 as a possible D gene (6 bases). TRBV23-1 is an ORF; its function is uncertain. The CDR3 covers 17 residues. V was trimmed by 4 bases and J by 4 bases, leaving 23 bases between them.

The chain combines TRBV5-1 with TRBJ1-2, with 10 bases identical to TRBD1. This CDR3 is 15 amino acids long. The V gene end was trimmed by 4 bases and the J gene end by 6 bases; junction bases not matched to a gene: 9. Germline CDR1 reads SGHRS; CDR2 reads YFSETQ. CDR3 sequence: CASSIDRGQGHGYTF. CDR3 sequence (DNA): TGCGCCAGCAGCATAGACCGGGGACAGGGGCATGGCTACACCTTC.

The chain uses TRBV19 and TRBJ2-2, with 9 bases aligning to TRBD1. V lost 5 bases and J lost 5; bases outside the gene matches: 9. From germline, CDR1 is LNHDA and CDR2 SQIVND (reference sequence). This CDR3 contains 16 residues. The CDR3 here is CASSAAQGAGTGELFF. CDR3 DNA: TGTGCCAGTAGTGCAGCACAGGGGGCCGGTACCGGGGAGCTGTTTTTT.

The chain recombines TRBV9 with TRBJ2-2; TRBD2 might be the D (6 bases). Germline V gives CDR1 SGDLS, CDR2 YYNGEE. CDR3 length: 16 residues. V was pared by 0 bases and J by 0 bases, with 9 bases between. CDR3 coding DNA: TGTGCCAGCAGCGTAGAGGCGGGGACGAACACCGGGGAGCTGTTTTTT. This encodes CASSVEAGTNTGELFF. Using reference TRBV9 and TRBJ2-2 for the parts outside the CDR3, the full variable domain is DSGVTQTPKHLITATGQRVTLRCSPRSGDLSVYWYQQSLDQGLQFLIQYYNGEERAKGNILERFSAQQFPDLHSELNLSSLELGDSALYFCASSVEAGTNTGELFFGEGSRLTVL.

The chain links TRBV6-5 to TRBJ2-7; D is unresolved. The ends were cut back, 7 bases at V and 6 bases at J, with 13 bases in the middle. CDR3 length: 12 amino acids. Germline CDR1 and CDR2: MNHEY and SVGAGI. CDR3: CASISSSSEQYF. The CDR3 nucleotides are TGTGCCAGCATCTCTTCGTCGAGCGAGCAGTACTTC.

The J gene is TRBJ2-6, the V gene TRBV7-9; D is unresolved. V dropped 2 bases and J dropped 2 bases, with 7 bases sitting between them. The CDR3 has 15 residues. Per germline, CDR1 SEHNR and CDR2 FQNEAQ (reference sequence). The CDR3 region has the DNA TGTGCCAGCAGCTTAAGCGAACCTGGGGCCAACGTCCTGACTTTC. Protein: CASSLSEPGANVLTF. The full variable domain, in which reference TRBV7-9 and TRBJ2-6 provide the parts outside the CDR3, is DTGVSQNPRHKITKRGQNVTFRCDPISEHNRLYWYRQTLGQGPEFLTYFQNEAQLEKSRLLSDRFSAERPKGSFSTLEIQRTEQGDSAMYLCASSLSEPGANVLTFGAGSRLTVL.

This chain links TRBV27 with TRBJ1-4, with TRBD1 matching over 7 bases. The germline V gene encodes CDR1 MNHEY and CDR2 SMNVEV (reference sequence). V was pared by 4 bases and J by 5 bases, with 10 bases of the junction left unmatched. The CDR3 length is 16 residues. CDR3 protein: CASSSTGTVKNEKLFF. Written as DNA, the CDR3 is TGTGCCAGCAGTTCGACCGGGACAGTTAAGAATGAAAAACTGTTTTTT. Supplemented by reference TRBV27 and TRBJ1-4, the full variable domain reads EAQVTQNPRYLITVTGKKLTVTCSQNMNHEYMSWYRQDPGLGLRQIYYSMNVEVTDKGDVPEGYKVSRKEKRNFPLILESPSPNQTSLYFCASSSTGTVKNEKLFFGSGTQLSVL.

This chain links TRBV6-4 with TRBJ2-1, with D uncertain. Deletions cut 4 bases from V and 1 base from J, with 17 bases between. The CDR3 consists of 17 residues. From germline, CDR1 is MRHNA and CDR2 SNTAGT. The CDR3 DNA is TGTGCCAGCAGTGCCATCGATATAGCATCATCCTACAATGAGCAGTTCTTC. It encodes CASSAIDIASSYNEQFF.

This chain connects TRBV7-2 to TRBJ1-2, with 11 bases identical to TRBD1. The length of the CDR3 is 15 residues. V gave up 1 base and J gave up 4 bases; unmatched junction bases: 2. Germline lookup yields CDR1 SGHTA and CDR2 FQGNSA. The CDR3 nucleotides are TGTGCCAGCAGCTTAGGGACAGGGGGCATCTATGGCTACACCTTC. This encodes CASSLGTGGIYGYTF.

This clone was counted a single time. V and J are TRBV14 and TRBJ2-5, with D perhaps matching TRBD2 (6 bases). The CDR3 has 16 amino acids. Trimming stripped 4 bases from V and 0 bases from J, with 15 bases between. Germline lookup yields CDR1 SGHDN and CDR2 FVKESK. This CDR3 is CASSPWRGGYQETQYF. Written as DNA, the CDR3 is TGTGCCAGCAGCCCCTGGAGGGGAGGTTACCAAGAGACCCAGTACTTC.

V and J are TRBV2 and TRBJ2-7, with TRBD1 identical over 10 bases. Germline V gene sequence: CDR1 SNHLY, CDR2 FYNNEI. Trimming removed 6 bases from V and 3 bases from J; junction bases left unmatched: 8. The CDR3 spans 15 residues. This CDR3 is CASRPRGDRGYEQYF. DNA for the CDR3: TGTGCCAGCAGACCAAGGGGGGACAGGGGCTACGAGCAGTACTTC.

The V gene is TRBV2, the J gene TRBJ1-1, with 7 positions matching TRBD1. V gave up 4 bases and J gave up 3 bases; unmatched junction bases: 5. There are 14 residues in the CDR3. The germline V gene has CDR1 SNHLY and CDR2 FYNNEI. The CDR3 bases are TGTGCCAGCAGTGGGGACAGATGGGACACTGAAGCTTTCTTT. This encodes CASSGDRWDTEAFF.

CDR3 amino acids: CASSLRLAGSGDTQYF. CDR3 bases: TGTGCCAGCAGCTTACGACTAGCGGGGTCAGGAGATACGCAGTATTTT. The chain recombines TRBV7-3 with TRBJ2-3; TRBD2 matches 11 bases. The CDR3 has 16 amino acids. The V gene end was trimmed by 2 bases and the J gene end by 5 bases; junction bases not matched to a gene: 6. Germline V lookup: CDR1 SGHTA, CDR2 FQGTGA.

The chain employs TRBV30 and TRBJ2-5, with a possible D match to TRBD2 (6 bases). V lost 2 bases and J 2 bases, leaving 12 bases between the germline ends. This CDR3 spans 14 amino acids. Germline lookup yields CDR1 GTSNPN and CDR2 SVGIG (reference sequence). The CDR3 loop is CAWSRQGGQETQYF. The DNA of the CDR3 is TGTGCCTGGAGTCGGCAGGGAGGTCAAGAGACCCAGTACTTC.

As regards this clone: The same CDR3 is also encoded by other DNA sequences in this sample. The chain recombines TRBV5-1 with TRBJ2-1; tentative D call: TRBD2 (6 bases). Trimming stripped 4 bases from V and 0 bases from J, with 11 bases between. The CDR3 totals 15 residues. Germline values: CDR1 SGHRS, CDR2 YFSETQ. The CDR3 bases are TGCGCCAGCAGCCTTGGGGGGAGCTCCTACAATGAGCAGTTCTTC. Its protein is CASSLGGSSYNEQFF.

This sequence joins TRBV19 and TRBJ2-2; 14 bases are shared with TRBD2. CDR3 length: 17 amino acids. The junction had 6 bases not matched to a gene; V was cut back by 5 bases and J by 4 bases. Germline CDR1 is LNHDA and CDR2 is SQIVND (reference sequence). CDR3 residues: CASSWTSGGFFTGELFF. The CDR3 DNA follows: TGTGCCAGTAGTTGGACTAGCGGGGGGTTTTTCACCGGGGAGCTGTTTTTT.

This clone appeared once. The chain recombines TRBV4-1 with TRBJ1-3; D unresolved. CDR1 and CDR2 (germline): MGHRA, YSYEKL. V was shortened by 4 bases and J by 8 bases, with 12 bases between the two germline ends. The CDR3 sequence is 13 residues long. The CDR3 sequence: CASSPQLSDTIYF. For the CDR3, the DNA is TGCGCCAGCAGCCCACAGTTATCTGACACCATATATTTT.

The chain is built from TRBV11-2 and TRBJ2-3, with a tentative D call TRBD2 (5 bases). Germline V gives CDR1 SGHAT, CDR2 FQNNGV. The CDR3 runs 16 residues. Trimming took off 4 bases at V and 3 bases at J, with 17 bases between the two ends. CDR3 sequence: CASSWQLAGSTDTQYF. The DNA for the CDR3 is TGTGCCAGCAGCTGGCAACTCGCGGGCAGTACAGATACGCAGTATTTT.

The CDR3 loop reads CAWSVGTVGYTF. CDR3 bases: TGTGCCTGGAGTGTAGGGACAGTTGGCTACACCTTC. This chain uses TRBV30 with TRBJ1-2; 7 bases map to TRBD1. Germline CDR1 is GTSNPN and CDR2 is SVGIG (reference sequence). This CDR3 spans 12 amino acids. J lost 7 bases, V lost 0 bases, and 2 bases had no gene match.

V usage is TRBV27 and J usage is TRBJ2-7, with D possibly matching TRBD2 (5 bases). CDR3 length equals 14 residues. Trimming stripped 5 bases from V and 3 bases from J, with 14 bases between. The germline gives CDR1 MNHEY, CDR2 SMNVEV (reference sequence). The CDR3: CASSPLAKGYEQYF. The CDR3 DNA follows: TGTGCCAGCAGTCCCCTAGCCAAGGGCTACGAGCAGTACTTC.

This clone has a single count. The chain carries TRBV12-5 and TRBJ2-1; 7 bases map to TRBD2. The CDR3 covers 14 residues. The V and J ends lost 2 bases and 7 bases, in that order; junction bases with no gene match: 5. CDR1 is LGHNT and CDR2 is FRNRAP in the germline V gene. CDR3 bases: TGTGCTAGTGGTTTGTGGGGGGAGGGGAATGAGCAGTTCTTC. This gives the protein CASGLWGEGNEQFF.